This T cell receptor (beta chain) appears in the sequencing data of a study of T cells expressing NK-cell markers. Study information: Seropositivity for HCMV was found in seven of the eight sequenced donors, with one seronegative. Broader study findings: One observes that, in a few donors, these clonotypes were also the leading ones within the CD3+CD56-NKG2C+ fraction.

Remarks on this clonotype: Antigen: not known.

It was by 5'RACE template switching with UMIs that TCR beta cDNA was made. One entry per CDR3 protein, without DNA, is what TCRdb gives after re-calling the 5' RACE reads. Its table lists about 21,000 distinct CDR3 sequences. This CDR3 has 13 amino acids. The germline V gene encodes CDR1 MNHNS and CDR2 SASEGT. This sequence was found in a man aged 18-75 years in good health. The material sequenced was blood T cells: a sorted CD56 or NKG2C T cell subset, CD4+ or CD8+ T cells, or bulk PBMC T cells (not recorded which). This sequence joins TRBV6-1 and TRBJ2-4; there is no DNA to check the TCRdb D call of TRBD1. The CDR3 loop reads CASSQTGSGIQYF.